This T cell receptor beta chain was identified in a study of cytomegalovirus exposure and HLA in healthy donors. V lost 7 bases to trimming and J lost 5 bases; unmatched junction nucleotides: 5. The CDR3 has 14 amino acids. CDR1 and CDR2 from the germline V gene are MNHEY and SVGAGI. This clone was observed once. Amplification used 60 Vbeta primers and 13 Jbeta primers. Only in-frame clones appear in the TCRdb table, and some are missing; sequencing was by immunoSEQ multiplex PCR. The sample records roughly 200,000 clones, over 70% being singletons. The receptor's source is a man aged 30 to 39 in good health and CMV-seronegative. The sequenced material came from PBMCs. The V gene is TRBV6-5, the J gene TRBJ1-6, with 7 nucleotides matching TRBD1. CDR3 sequence (DNA): TGTGCCAGCAAGGGACAGTTAAATAATTCACCCCTCCACTTT. As protein: CASKGQLNNSPLHF.